One TCR beta chain is described in this entry. Its antigen is still unknown. Base qualities are not at hand, and no much larger clone is one base apart. TCR CDR3 regions were amplified from genomic DNA by multiplex PCR using the deep immunoSEQ assay. Genomic DNA extracted from each cell subset was distributed evenly over all wells of several immunoSEQ 96-well plates, and each plate served as one replicate. For sorted subsets, 200 to 250 ng of genomic DNA, equivalent to 30,000 or so T cell genomes, went into each replicate PCR. The purified libraries were quantified using a Qubit 3.0 fluorometer, sized with a Bioanalyzer 2100, and then quantified again using the KAPA Library Quantification kit. A separate single-read 150-cycle Illumina NextSeq 550 flow cell was used to sequence each immunoSEQ 96-well plate. The study's processing was this. Because the immunoSEQ output held only junctional sequences and lacked quality scores, the filtering could not match the filtering applied to full-length reads. To assign V/J genes and CDR3, sequences were annotated against IMGT germline references using PyIR, a Python wrapper for IgBLAST v1.9. Reads were removed for weak V/J assignments (E-value above 1e-6), missing CDR3, stop codons, out-of-frame junctions, or ambiguous translated residues. V3J clonotypes were defined as sequences sharing the same inferred V gene, J gene, and CDR3 amino acid sequence. Percentage overlap between repertoires was calculated by dividing the number of shared unique clonotypes by the size of the smaller repertoire. Repertoire richness was assessed with RTK rarefaction, the Chao1 estimator, and Recon v2.1 estimates of unobserved clonotypes. Generation probabilities for all TCRbeta clonotypes obtained by the gDNA method from several donors were computed using OLGA. In its TCRdb copy, this immuneACCESS table keeps in-frame sequences only and misses some clones. Where compared with another copy, unresolved V genes explain less than half of these, and the others have no known cause. V and J calls and clone size are given by that table; D and trimming were obtained from the DNA. Counted in this sample were roughly 1,500,000 clones; approximately 98.5% of them appeared once. Of the sample, over 0.3% falls within the top ten clones.

This sample was included in a study of shared clonotypes between healthy human individuals (dated by TCRdb to the early 2020s). For the study in its entirety: The cohort comprised a couple of women and three men aged 18 to 49 years. For each donor, three plates each were used for CD4 naive and CD4 memory, two plates were used for CD8 naive, and one plate was used for CD8 memory. To estimate repertoire size and how much clonotypes are shared between individuals, the study performed deep sequencing of blood TCR repertoires from a few healthy adults. To increase sequencing depth and limit assay-specific biases, TCR repertoire library preparation and sequencing were carried out by different laboratories using diverse techniques. Each donor's leukapheresis produced roughly between about 0.85 and 10 billion PBMCs. Paper-wide results and their limitations: Naive subsets generally had larger estimated clonotype richness than memory subsets. Across a few donors, approximately 5% of naive CD4, 3.5% of naive CD8, 2% to 2.5% of memory CD4, and approximately 0.42% of memory CD8 clonotypes were shared. Pairwise subsampling led to the expectation that sequencing depth would affect the degree of clonotype sharing among donors. Sampling was limited to blood, and TCR repertoires in tissue likely differ from TCR repertoires in blood. Clonotypes shared by all four sorted-subset donors showed higher generation probabilities than non-shared clonotypes. Because the study included a small number of donors, the genetic and exposure-history diversity represented was limited. Incomplete sequencing was indicated by rarefaction of sorted-subset datasets, despite the large sequencing depth.

The CDR3 goes from the cysteine to the phenylalanine over 15 residues. Solely the CDR3 DNA is kept, with 45 bases framed from the first base. V is pruned by 3 bases and J by 1 base, leaving 6 bases of the junction without a gene match. CDR1 KGHSH and CDR2 LQKENI are derived from the germline V gene. The donors were healthy, HIV-negative adults with no recently reported acute infections or vaccinations. All donors were Caucasian adults living in Nashville, Tennessee, USA. CD4+ T cells were enriched by magnetic negative selection, after which naive cells were positively selected on CD45RA and the negative fraction was taken as the memory subset. After blood collection by leukapheresis, PBMCs were isolated using Ficoll-Histopaque density gradient centrifugation and then cryopreserved in the vapor phase of liquid nitrogen. Analytical flow cytometry was used to check the purity and quantity of each magnetically sorted T cell population. Genomic DNA was isolated from each sorted fraction and quantified by UV absorbance on a Nanodrop 2000c.

The TCR originated in a young man in good health. The chain couples TRBV18 to TRBJ2-7, with 7 bases matching TRBD1. The sample consisted of naive CD4+ T cells sorted from blood. What this sample's cell subset or site label stands for: CD45RA+ positively selected. The CDR3 is CASSPNTGASYEQYF. The base sequence is TGTGCCAGCTCACCTAATACAGGGGCTTCCTACGAGCAGTACTTC. Full variable domain (CDR3 extended with the reference TRBV18 and TRBJ2-7 proteins): NAGVMQNPRHLVRRRGQEARLRCSPMKGHSHVYWYRQLPEEGLKFMVYLQKENIIDESGMPKERFSAEFPKEGPSILRIQQVVRGDSAAYFCASSPNTGASYEQYFGPGTRLTVT.